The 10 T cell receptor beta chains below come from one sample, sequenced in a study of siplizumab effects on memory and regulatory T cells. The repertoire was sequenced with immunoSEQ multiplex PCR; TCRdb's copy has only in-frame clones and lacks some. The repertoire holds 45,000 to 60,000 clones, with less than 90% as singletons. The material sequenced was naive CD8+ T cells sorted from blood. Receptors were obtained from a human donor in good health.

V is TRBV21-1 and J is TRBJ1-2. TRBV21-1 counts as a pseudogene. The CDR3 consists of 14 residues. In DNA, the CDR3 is TGTGCCAGCAGCAACGCGAGCTCTAACTATGGCTACACCTTC. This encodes CASSNASSNYGYTF.

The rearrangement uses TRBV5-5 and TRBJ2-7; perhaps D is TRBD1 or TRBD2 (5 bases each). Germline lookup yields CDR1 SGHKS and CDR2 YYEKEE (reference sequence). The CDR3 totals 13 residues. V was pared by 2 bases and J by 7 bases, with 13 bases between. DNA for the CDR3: TGTGCCAGCAGCTTCCGGGACGACCGGGAGCAGTACTTC. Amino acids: CASSFRDDREQYF.

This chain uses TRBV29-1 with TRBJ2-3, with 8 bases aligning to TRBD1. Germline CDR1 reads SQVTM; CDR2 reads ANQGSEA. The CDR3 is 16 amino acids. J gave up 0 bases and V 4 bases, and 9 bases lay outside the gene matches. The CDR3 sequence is CSVVGRQGASTDTQYF. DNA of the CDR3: TGCAGCGTTGTGGGGAGGCAGGGGGCTAGCACAGATACGCAGTATTTT.

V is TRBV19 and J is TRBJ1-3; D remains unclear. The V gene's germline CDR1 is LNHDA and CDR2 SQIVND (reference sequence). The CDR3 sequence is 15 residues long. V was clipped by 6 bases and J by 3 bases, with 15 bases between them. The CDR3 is CASRSVGFSGNTIYF. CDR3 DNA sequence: TGTGCCAGTAGAAGTGTGGGATTTAGTGGAAACACCATATATTTT.

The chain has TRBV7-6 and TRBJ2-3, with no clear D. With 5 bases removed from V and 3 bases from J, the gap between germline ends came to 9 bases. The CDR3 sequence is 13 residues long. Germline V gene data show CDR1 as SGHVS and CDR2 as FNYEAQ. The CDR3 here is CASSPSQTDTQYF. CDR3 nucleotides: TGTGCCAGCAGCCCGTCCCAGACAGATACGCAGTATTTT.

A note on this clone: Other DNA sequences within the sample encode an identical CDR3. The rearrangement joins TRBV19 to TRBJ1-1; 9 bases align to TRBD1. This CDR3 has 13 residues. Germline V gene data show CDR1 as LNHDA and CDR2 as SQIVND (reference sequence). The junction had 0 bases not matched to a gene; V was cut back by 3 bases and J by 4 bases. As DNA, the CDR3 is TGTGCCAGTAGTATGACAGGGGGCACTGAAGCTTTCTTT. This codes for CASSMTGGTEAFF.

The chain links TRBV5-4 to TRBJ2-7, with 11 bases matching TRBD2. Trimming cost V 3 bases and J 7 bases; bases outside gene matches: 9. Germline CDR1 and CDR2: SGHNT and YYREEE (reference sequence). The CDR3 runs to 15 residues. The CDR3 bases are TGTGCCAGCAGCTCGTTGACTAGCGGGATTCTTGAGCAGTACTTC. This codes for CASSSLTSGILEQYF.

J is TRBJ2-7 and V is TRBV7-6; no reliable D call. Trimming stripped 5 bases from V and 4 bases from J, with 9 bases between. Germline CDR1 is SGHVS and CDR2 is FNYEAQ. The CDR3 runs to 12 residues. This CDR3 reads CASSLLPYEQYF. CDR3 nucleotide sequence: TGTGCCAGCAGCCTCCTCCCTTACGAGCAGTACTTC.

The CDR3 protein is CASSPGLAAQETQYF. CDR3 coding DNA: TGTGCCAGCAGCCCGGGACTAGCAGCGCAAGAGACCCAGTACTTC. This chain links TRBV9 with TRBJ2-5, with TRBD2 matching 9 bases. This CDR3 region has 15 residues. In germline, CDR1 is SGDLS, CDR2 YYNGEE. The V and J ends lost 4 bases and 2 bases, in that order; junction bases with no gene match: 6.

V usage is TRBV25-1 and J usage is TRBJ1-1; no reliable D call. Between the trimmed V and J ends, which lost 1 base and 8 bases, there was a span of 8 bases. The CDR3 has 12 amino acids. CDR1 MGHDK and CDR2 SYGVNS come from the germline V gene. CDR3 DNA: TGTGCCAGCAGTGAATGGCTCGGGGAAGCTTTCTTT. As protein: CASSEWLGEAFF.